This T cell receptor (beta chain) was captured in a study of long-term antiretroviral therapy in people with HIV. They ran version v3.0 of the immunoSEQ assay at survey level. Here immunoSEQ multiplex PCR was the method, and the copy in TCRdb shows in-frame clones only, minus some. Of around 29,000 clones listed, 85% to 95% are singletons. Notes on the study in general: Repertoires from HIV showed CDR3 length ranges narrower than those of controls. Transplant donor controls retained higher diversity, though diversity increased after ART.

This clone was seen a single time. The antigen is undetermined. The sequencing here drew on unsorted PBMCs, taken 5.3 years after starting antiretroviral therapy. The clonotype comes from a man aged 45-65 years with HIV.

The CDR3 region is CASSYLDRGLAFF. The CDR3 coding sequence is TGCGCCAGCAGCTATTTGGACAGGGGGTTAGCTTTCTTT. The chain joins TRBV5-1 to TRBJ1-1; 10 bases align to TRBD1. The V and J ends lost 3 bases and 10 bases, in that order; junction bases with no gene match: 6. Germline V gives CDR1 SGHRS, CDR2 YFSETQ. The CDR3 spans 13 residues.